These 16 T cell receptor beta chains originate from one sample sequenced in a study of shared clonotypes between healthy human individuals. Profiled with immunoSEQ multiplex PCR; TCRdb holds only in-frame clones, not every one. The sample contains some 2,000,000 clones, about 95% of which appear only once. Naive CD8 cells lacked CD45RO, underwent positive selection for CCR7 and left out terminally differentiated effector memory CD45RA+ cells. What was sequenced was naive CD8+ T cells sorted from blood. The receptors originated from a man aged 18 to 29 in good health.

This clone has a single count. The chain uses TRBV5-6 and TRBJ2-2, with no clear D. The CDR3 consists of 14 residues. Germline CDR1 SGHDT, CDR2 YYEEEE. The ends were cut back, 0 bases at V and 5 bases at J, with 8 bases in the middle. Here the CDR3 DNA reads TGTGCCAGCAGCTTGGTGGTACGAACCGGGGAGCTGTTTTTT. Its translation: CASSLVVRTGELFF. The full variable domain, rest sourced from reference TRBV5-6 and TRBJ2-2, is DAGVTQSPTHLIKTRGQQVTLRCSPKSGHDTVSWYQQALGQGPQFIFQYYEEEERQRGNFPDRFSGHQFPNYSSELNVNALLLGDSALYLCASSLVVRTGELFFGEGSRLTVL.

This clone occurred once. The chain couples TRBV13 to TRBJ2-7, with 7 bases fitting TRBD1. Germline lookup yields CDR1 PRHDT and CDR2 FYEKMQ (reference sequence). Trimming at V came to 5 bases and at J to 1 base, leaving 5 bases not matched to a gene. The CDR3 has 14 residues. CDR3 sequence reads: CASSTDRDSYEQYF. CDR3 nucleotides: TGTGCCAGCAGCACTGACAGGGATTCCTACGAGCAGTACTTC.

This clone was seen just once. V usage is TRBV6-5 and J usage is TRBJ2-3; TRBD1 matches at 7 bases. CDR3 length: 15 residues. V dropped 6 bases and J dropped 2; count of bases not matched to a gene: 8. The germline V gene has CDR1 MNHEY and CDR2 SVGAGI. CDR3 sequence reads: CASSQAGGATDTQYF. CDR3 DNA sequence: TGTGCCAGCAGCCAGGCAGGGGGAGCCACAGATACGCAGTATTTT.

The genes are TRBV7-6 and TRBJ2-7, with D perhaps matching TRBD1 (6 bases). The CDR3 length is 16 residues. Trimming stripped 4 bases from V and 6 bases from J, with 22 bases between. Germline V gene data show CDR1 as SGHVS and CDR2 as FNYEAQ. The CDR3: CASSSLKDSDLGEQYF. CDR3 sequence (DNA): TGTGCCAGCAGCTCATTAAAGGACAGTGACTTGGGCGAGCAGTACTTC.

The rearrangement joins TRBV6-1 to TRBJ1-3, with D tentatively TRBD1 (5 bases). Germline lookup yields CDR1 MNHNS and CDR2 SASEGT. Trimming left V 2 bases short and J 0 bases short, with 5 bases between. This CDR3 contains 14 residues. The CDR3 DNA sequence: TGTGCCAGCAGTGAACAGGGCTCTGGAAACACCATATATTTT. It codes for CASSEQGSGNTIYF.

This rearrangement joins TRBV19 to TRBJ2-7; 10 nucleotides agree with TRBD2. J lost 4 bases, V lost 2 bases, and 5 bases had no gene match. The CDR3 length is 15 residues. Germline V CDR1 and CDR2: LNHDA, SQIVND (reference sequence). CDR3 region: CASSITLAGVYEQYF. The CDR3 nucleotides are TGTGCCAGTAGTATAACCCTAGCGGGAGTGTACGAGCAGTACTTC.

Worth noting for this clone: A clone one base away is much larger, so this may be a read error. The CDR3 loop reads CSGTRGTEAFF. CDR3 nucleotide sequence: TGCAGTGGGACTCGGGGCACTGAAGCTTTCTTT. The chain combines TRBV20-1 with TRBJ1-1; no reliable D call. V lost 7 bases and J lost 4, with 10 bases in between. The CDR3 covers 11 residues. The germline V gene encodes CDR1 DFQATT and CDR2 SNEGSKA (reference sequence).

V and J are TRBV30 and TRBJ1-2; possibly TRBD1 for D (6 bases). The germline V gene encodes CDR1 GTSNPN and CDR2 SVGIG (reference sequence). Trimming took off 6 bases at V and 10 bases at J, with 12 bases between the two ends. This CDR3 spans 10 amino acids. The CDR3 DNA reads TGTGCCTGTTTACAGGGCGCCTACACCTTC. Its translation: CACLQGAYTF.

V is TRBV19 and J is TRBJ2-7, with D maybe TRBD2 (6 bases). Germline lookup yields CDR1 LNHDA and CDR2 SQIVND (reference sequence). V dropped 5 bases and J dropped 6 bases, with 20 bases sitting between them. There are 15 residues in the CDR3. As DNA, the CDR3 is TGTGCCAGTAGTTTCGGGGACGGGAGTAGTGGCGAGCAGTACTTC. As protein: CASSFGDGSSGEQYF. Full variable domain (outside the CDR3, taken from reference TRBV19 and TRBJ2-7): DGGITQSPKYLFRKEGQNVTLSCEQNLNHDAMYWYRQDPGQGLRLIYYSQIVNDFQKGDIAEGYSVSREKKESFPLTVTSAQKNPTAFYLCASSFGDGSSGEQYFGPGTRLTVT.

V is TRBV5-1 and J is TRBJ2-1; the match to TRBD2 covers 8 bases. The CDR3 totals 15 residues. In germline, CDR1 is SGHRS, CDR2 YFSETQ. V was clipped by 0 bases and J by 6 bases; unmatched bases: 5. For the CDR3, the DNA is TGCGCCAGCAGCTTGGTGGCGGGAGGAGGCAATGAGCAGTTCTTC. This translates into CASSLVAGGGNEQFF.

The gene calls are TRBV6-1 and TRBJ2-5, with D hard to call. V was cut by 10 bases and J by 0 bases, with 15 bases left in between. Looked up from germline, CDR1 is MNHNS and CDR2 is SASEGT. This CDR3 has 14 amino acids. The DNA for the CDR3 is TGTGCCACCACTTCAGGCGCGTACCAAGAGACCCAGTACTTC. Protein product: CATTSGAYQETQYF.

The chain is built from TRBV21-1 and TRBJ2-5; TRBD1, the table's D call, was not compared with the DNA. TRBV21-1 represents a pseudogene. This CDR3 has 16 residues. CDR3 sequence (DNA): TGTGCCAGCAGCAAAGCGGACAGGTGGTACCAAGAGACCCAGTACTTC. It is translated as CASSKADRWYQETQYF.

With respect to this clone: Different DNA sequences within this sample yield the same CDR3. The rearrangement links TRBV9 to TRBJ2-1; possible D gene TRBD2, 6 bases. CDR1 SGDLS and CDR2 YYNGEE come from the germline V gene. V was pared by 0 bases and J by 4 bases, with 8 bases between. The CDR3 covers 14 residues. The CDR3 reads CASSVGGDYNEQFF. CDR3 nucleotide sequence: TGTGCCAGCAGCGTAGGCGGGGATTACAATGAGCAGTTCTTC.

This chain uses TRBV27 with TRBJ2-5; 9 bases fit TRBD1. With V trimmed by 6 bases and J by 11 bases, 10 bases remained unmatched. Per germline, CDR1 MNHEY and CDR2 SMNVEV (reference sequence). The CDR3 totals 13 residues. CDR3: CASRVQGAGEQYF. CDR3 coding DNA: TGTGCCAGCAGGGTACAGGGGGCGGGGGAGCAGTACTTC.

The chain has TRBV6-1 and TRBJ1-5; D may be TRBD1 (5 bases). There are 13 residues in the CDR3. V was trimmed by 4 bases and J by 5 bases, leaving 9 bases between them. Germline CDR1 reads MNHNS; CDR2 reads SASEGT. CDR3 protein: CASSGGGDQPQHF. The DNA of the CDR3 is TGTGCCAGCAGTGGCGGGGGTGATCAGCCCCAGCATTTT.

CDR3 sequence: CASSPSGGRANEQFF. CDR3 nucleotide sequence: TGTGCCAGCAGCCCCTCGGGCGGGAGGGCCAATGAGCAGTTCTTC. The chain employs TRBV9 and TRBJ2-1; 9 bases map to TRBD2. The V gene's germline CDR1 is SGDLS and CDR2 YYNGEE. The CDR3 is 15 residues long. J lost 6 bases, V lost 4 bases, and 8 bases had no gene match.